Described below is a single T cell receptor (beta chain) sequence and its context. Its antigen is not known. V lost 5 bases and J 5 bases, leaving 21 bases between the germline ends. The CDR3 sequence is 16 residues long. Germline V gene sequence: CDR1 MNHEY, CDR2 SVGEGT. TCRdb used MiXCR to reprocess the 5' RACE reads, holding one entry per CDR3 protein. This table holds 450,000 to 550,000 distinct CDR3 sequences, roughly 21% found once. The source of the sample is a study of T cells after yellow fever vaccination. Broader study findings: Weaker overall was a secondary response that nonetheless peaked faster, on day 5 versus 15. Primary-vaccination clones mostly resurfaced post-booster (nearly 97% CD4, roughly 90% CD8).

This sample comprised PBMCs, obtained 15 days after the yellow fever booster vaccination. The clonotype originates from a man aged 30-40 years who received the YFV17D yellow fever vaccine. The chain recombines TRBV6-2 or TRBV6-3 with TRBJ2-5, with D hard to call. The CDR3: CASSDPRVSPRETQYF. CDR3 nucleotides: TGTGCCAGCAGTGACCCTCGGGTCTCACCCAGGGAGACCCAGTACTTC.